What follows are 10 T cell receptor beta chains derived from one specimen sequenced in a study of blood T cell repertoires in COVID-19. The assay was immunoSEQ multiplex PCR, and TCRdb's table has in-frame clones only and misses some. Of 250,000 to 300,000 clones in the sample, more than 75% were seen once. The sequencing input was peripheral blood. These receptors were collected from a woman between 55 and 75 years old with COVID-19, enrolled during active disease.

The J gene is TRBJ2-2, the V gene TRBV28, with TRBD1 identical over 11 bases. The CDR3 sequence is 17 residues long. CDR1 is MDHEN, CDR2 SYDVKM, per germline. V was pared by 4 bases and J by 4 bases, with 8 bases of the junction left unmatched. The chain's CDR3 is CASSSHGQGASTGELFF. The CDR3 DNA sequence: TGTGCCAGCAGTTCCCACGGACAGGGGGCGTCCACCGGGGAGCTGTTTTTT.

In regard to this clone: In the same sample, other DNA sequences code for this CDR3. The chain recombines TRBV5-1 with TRBJ1-6, with 10 bases aligning to TRBD1. Trimming cost V 0 bases and J 10 bases; bases outside gene matches: 4. CDR1 is SGHRS and CDR2 is YFSETQ in the germline V gene. This CDR3 is built from 15 residues. CDR3 DNA sequence: TGCGCCAGCAGCTTGGGGACAGGGGGTTCGTCACCCCTCCACTTT. Protein product: CASSLGTGGSSPLHF.

This chain uses TRBV15 with TRBJ2-3; 9 bases align to TRBD1. This CDR3 comprises 16 residues. J was trimmed by 3 bases and V by 1 base; bases with no gene match: 5. The germline gives CDR1 LNHNV, CDR2 YYDKDF (reference sequence). Here the CDR3 DNA reads TGTGCCACCAGCAGAGCAACGGGACAGGGTACAGATACGCAGTATTTT. This translates into CATSRATGQGTDTQYF.

J is TRBJ2-7 and V is TRBV28; 7 positions match TRBD1. The CDR3 is made up of 14 amino acids. After removal of 7 bases from V and 0 bases from J, the junction contained 6 bases not matched to a gene. Germline-derived CDR1 and CDR2 are MDHEN and SYDVKM. The CDR3 region is CASNRGPPSYEQYF. Here the CDR3 DNA reads TGTGCCAGCAACAGGGGCCCTCCCTCCTACGAGCAGTACTTC. Together with reference TRBV28 and TRBJ2-7, the CDR3 gives the full variable domain: DVKVTQSSRYLVKRTGEKVFLECVQDMDHENMFWYRQDPGLGLRLIYFSYDVKMKEKGDIPEGYSVSREKKERFSLILESASTNQTSMYLCASNRGPPSYEQYFGPGTRLTVT.

The rearrangement joins TRBV7-2 to TRBJ2-2, with 10 positions matching TRBD1. The trim removed 8 bases at V and 5 bases at J, leaving 8 bases unmatched. From germline, CDR1 is SGHTA and CDR2 FQGNSA. The CDR3 is 15 residues long. CDR3 sequence reads: CASSRDRGGTGELFF. The CDR3 DNA follows: TGTGCCAGCTCCCGGGACAGGGGAGGGACCGGGGAGCTGTTTTTT.

The table lists this clone with a few counts. This chain links TRBV6-6 with TRBJ2-3; a weak D match, TRBD2 (6 bases). Germline lookup yields CDR1 MNHNY and CDR2 SVGAGI (reference sequence). This CDR3 contains 14 residues. V gave up 2 bases and J gave up 4 bases, with 10 bases separating them. The CDR3 reads CASSYGRGADTQYF. CDR3 in DNA: TGTGCCAGCAGTTACGGGCGGGGCGCAGATACGCAGTATTTT.

This clone was counted a few times. The chain employs TRBV18 and TRBJ2-5; 11 bases align to TRBD2. Trimming at V came to 3 bases and at J to 4 bases, leaving 7 bases not matched to a gene. Germline V CDR1 and CDR2: KGHSH, LQKENI. This CDR3 is 16 amino acids long. This chain's CDR3 is CASSPLASGRRETQYF. For the CDR3, the DNA is TGTGCCAGCTCACCTCTGGCTAGCGGGAGGAGAGAGACCCAGTACTTC.

V gene TRBV30 combines with J gene TRBJ2-7, with TRBD1 matching over 7 bases. V was clipped by 3 bases and J by 3 bases; unmatched bases: 11. This CDR3 contains 15 residues. Germline-derived CDR1 and CDR2 are GTSNPN and SVGIG (reference sequence). The CDR3 nucleotides are TGTGCCTGGAGGCCAAAAAGGGGGCAGTTCTACGAGCAGTACTTC. Residues: CAWRPKRGQFYEQYF.

The V call is TRBV11-2, the J call TRBJ2-3; no firm D call. The CDR3 has 14 residues. CDR1 and CDR2 from the germline V gene are SGHAT and FQNNGV. V was trimmed by 3 bases and J by 2 bases, leaving 9 bases between them. CDR3 sequence (DNA): TGTGCCAGCAGCTTGGGCACCTCCACAGATACGCAGTATTTT. This encodes CASSLGTSTDTQYF.

The CDR3 reads CASSYLGGNTGELFF. For the CDR3, the DNA is TGTGCCAGCAGTTACTTAGGAGGGAACACCGGGGAGCTGTTTTTT. The chain uses TRBV6-2 or TRBV6-3 and TRBJ2-2; perhaps TRBD2 as D (5 bases). There are 15 residues in the CDR3. CDR1 and CDR2 (germline): MNHEY, SVGEGT. V was trimmed by 1 base and J by 1 base, leaving 7 bases between them.